The rows below give T cell receptor beta chains drawn from one sample of a study of beta chain features in type 1 diabetes. Libraries were prepared by immunoSEQ multiplex PCR; TCRdb keeps only in-frame clonotypes and omits some of them. Of 860,000 or so clones listed, about 17% were seen once; the top ten hold around 0.02%. Material for sequencing was naive CD4+ T cells from blood. The receptors stem from a young woman in good health. Each CDR3 is given with its conserved first and last residue. The D gene is left open where the match is weak. Clone size is shown for a subset of rows, as once, few, many or a class of expanded clone.

clone size	D gene	CDR3 length	V gene	J gene	CDR3 DNA	CDR3 protein
few	NA	12	TRBV28	TRBJ2-5	TGTGCCAGCAGCGTGTATCAAGAGACCCAGTACTTC	CASSVYQETQYF
NA	NA	15	TRBV6-6	TRBJ2-6	TGTGCCAGCAGACCACAGGGCACTGGGGCCAACGTCCTGACTTTC	CASRPQGTGANVLTF
NA	NA	14	TRBV6-6	TRBJ2-5	TGTGCCAGCAGACCCTACAGGGACCAAGAGACCCAGTACTTC	CASRPYRDQETQYF
few	NA	13	TRBV15	TRBJ2-5	TGTGCCACCAGCAGACCCCCTGGTGAGACCCAGTACTTC	CATSRPPGETQYF
few	NA	15	TRBV4-3	TRBJ2-7	TGCGCCAGCAGCCAGGTTCCTAGCGCACCCTACGAGCAGTACTTC	CASSQVPSAPYEQYF
NA	TRBD2	15	TRBV6-1	TRBJ2-7	TGTGCCAGCAGTGGTGGACTAGTCGTTGTGGTCGAGCAGTACTTC	CASSGGLVVVVEQYF
NA	NA	14	TRBV5-1	TRBJ1-2	TGCGCCAGCAGCTTAACAGCTGGCGGCTATGGCTACACCTTC	CASSLTAGGYGYTF
NA	NA	12	TRBV2	TRBJ2-1	TGTGCCAGCAGCGAACAGTACAATGAGCAGTTCTTC	CASSEQYNEQFF
few	NA	17	TRBV10-3	TRBJ2-6	TGTGCCATCAGTGAGTCGTTTTTCCGCTCTGGGGCCAACGTCCTGACTTTC	CAISESFFRSGANVLTF
NA	NA	15	TRBV7-2	TRBJ2-2	TGTGCCAGCAGCTTACTTGGAGCGAACACCGGGGAGCTGTTTTTT	CASSLLGANTGELFF